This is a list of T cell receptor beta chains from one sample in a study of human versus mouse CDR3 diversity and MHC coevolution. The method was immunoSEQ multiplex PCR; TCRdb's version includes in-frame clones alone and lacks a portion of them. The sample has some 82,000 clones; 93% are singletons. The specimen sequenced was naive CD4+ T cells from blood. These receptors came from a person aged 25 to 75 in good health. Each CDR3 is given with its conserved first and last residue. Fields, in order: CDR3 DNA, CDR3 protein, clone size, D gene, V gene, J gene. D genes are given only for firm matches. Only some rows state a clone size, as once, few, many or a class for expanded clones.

TGTGCCAGCAGCGGGGGGGGTATTACCGGGGAGCTGTTTTTT	CASSGGGITGELFF	-	TRBD2	TRBV7-3	TRBJ2-2
TGTGCCAGTAGTCTTGGGACCTCAAGGGACTTCTACGAGCAGTACTTC	CASSLGTSRDFYEQYF	once	-	TRBV19	TRBJ2-7
TGTGCCAGCAGCCCCGGGACAGGGGAACGGTGGACTGAGGCTTTCTTT	CASSPGTGERWTEAFF	-	TRBD1	TRBV5-5	TRBJ1-1
TGTGCCAGTAGAGCCCACGACCCGGGGGAGACCCAGTACTTC	CASRAHDPGETQYF	-	-	TRBV19	TRBJ2-5
TGCAGCGTTGCGGGGATTTTGGTCACTGAAGCTTTCTTT	CSVAGILVTEAFF	-	-	TRBV29-1	TRBJ1-1
TGTGCCAGCGTTAGGGGACAGGGAATCACCGGGGAGCTGTTTTTT	CASVRGQGITGELFF	once	TRBD1	TRBV6-6	TRBJ2-2
TGTGCCTGGAGTCCATTGGACAGAAACTACGAGCAGTACTTC	CAWSPLDRNYEQYF	-	-	TRBV30	TRBJ2-7
TGTGCCAGCAGCTTAGCTATCACAGCCTCGGCACTGACGGAAGCTTTCTTT	CASSLAITASALTEAFF	-	-	TRBV7-2	TRBJ1-1
TGCGCCAGCATGACAGGGTCGAGTGCGACGGATACGCAGTATTTT	CASMTGSSATDTQYF	-	TRBD1	TRBV5-1	TRBJ2-3
TGTGCCAGCACCTACGACAGTGGCTATCAGCCCCAGCATTTT	CASTYDSGYQPQHF	-	-	TRBV6-6	TRBJ1-5
TGTGCCAGCAAGAACAGGGGGCACTACGAGCAGTACTTC	CASKNRGHYEQYF	-	TRBD1	TRBV27	TRBJ2-7
TGTGCCAGCAGCCCAAGGACTAGCGCAGTTTATGAGCAGTTCTTC	CASSPRTSAVYEQFF	-	TRBD2	TRBV7-9	TRBJ2-1
TGCGCCAGCAGCGACCTAGCGGGAGGGCCAGAGGAGCAGTACTTC	CASSDLAGGPEEQYF	once	TRBD2	TRBV5-1	TRBJ2-7
TGTGCCACCAGCAGAGGACGGGACAGCTCTGAAGCTTTCTTT	CATSRGRDSSEAFF	once	TRBD1	TRBV15	TRBJ1-1
TGTGCCAGCAGCCCCCGAACAGGGTTCGAGGAGCAGTACTTC	CASSPRTGFEEQYF	-	-	TRBV11-3	TRBJ2-7
TGCGCCAGCAGCTTTACGGGGGGACCCCTCTCCTACGAGCAGTACTTC	CASSFTGGPLSYEQYF	-	TRBD2	TRBV5-1	TRBJ2-7
TGTGCCAGCAGCCGGACTAGCAGCCGGTACGAGCAGTACTTC	CASSRTSSRYEQYF	-	TRBD2	TRBV6-1	TRBJ2-7
TGTGCCAGCAGTTTTAGTCTTTCCTATAATTCACCCCTCCACTTT	CASSFSLSYNSPLHF	-	-	TRBV27	TRBJ1-6
TGTGCCAGCAGTGGGGCCGGCCCGGTGGGTCATCAGCCCCAGCATTTT	CASSGAGPVGHQPQHF	-	-	TRBV28	TRBJ1-5
TGTGCCAGCAGTGAAGGGACTAGCGGCTACAATGAGCAGTTCTTC	CASSEGTSGYNEQFF	-	TRBD2	TRBV6-4	TRBJ2-1
TGCGCCAGCAGCGTGACAGGGGTAGGGGGCTACACCTTC	CASSVTGVGGYTF	-	TRBD1	TRBV5-1	TRBJ1-2
TGTGCCACCCAACCAACGGGGGGGCTCGAGCAGTACTTC	CATQPTGGLEQYF	-	TRBD2	TRBV7-8	TRBJ2-7
TGTGCCAGCAGTTACCGGGGGGGACAGGGTAGAAATGGCTACACCTTC	CASSYRGGQGRNGYTF	-	TRBD1	TRBV6-6	TRBJ1-2
TGCGCCAGCAGCCAAGAAGCGCGGCCCGGGGAGCAGTACTTC	CASSQEARPGEQYF	-	-	TRBV4-3	TRBJ2-7
TGTGCCAGCAAGCTAGCGGGGGGCGGTTCCTACGAGCAGTACTTC	CASKLAGGGSYEQYF	-	TRBD2	TRBV6-5	TRBJ2-7
TGTGCCAGTAGTCCTAGCGGGGGGGATCGCGAGCAGTACTTC	CASSPSGGDREQYF	-	TRBD2	TRBV19	TRBJ2-7
TGTGCCAGCAGCCGAAAACAGGGAACCGACGAGCAGTACTTC	CASSRKQGTDEQYF	-	-	TRBV4-2	TRBJ2-7
TGTGCCAGCAGCCTTAGAGGCTATGGCTACACCTTC	CASSLRGYGYTF	-	-	TRBV7-2	TRBJ1-2
TGTGCCAGCAGGACTAGCGGGAGAAATCCGCAGTATTTT	CASRTSGRNPQYF	-	TRBD2	TRBV7-9	TRBJ2-3
TGCAGCGTGCACACGGCTTCTAGCGTCTCCTACGAGCAGTACTTC	CSVHTASSVSYEQYF	-	-	TRBV29-1	TRBJ2-7
TGTGCCAGCAGTCCAACAACCGGGACTAGCGAGCAGTTCTTC	CASSPTTGTSEQFF	-	TRBD2	TRBV6-6	TRBJ2-1
TGTGCCAGCAGTTTATCCCGGACAGGACTCTCACCCCTCCACTTT	CASSLSRTGLSPLHF	-	TRBD1	TRBV27	TRBJ1-6